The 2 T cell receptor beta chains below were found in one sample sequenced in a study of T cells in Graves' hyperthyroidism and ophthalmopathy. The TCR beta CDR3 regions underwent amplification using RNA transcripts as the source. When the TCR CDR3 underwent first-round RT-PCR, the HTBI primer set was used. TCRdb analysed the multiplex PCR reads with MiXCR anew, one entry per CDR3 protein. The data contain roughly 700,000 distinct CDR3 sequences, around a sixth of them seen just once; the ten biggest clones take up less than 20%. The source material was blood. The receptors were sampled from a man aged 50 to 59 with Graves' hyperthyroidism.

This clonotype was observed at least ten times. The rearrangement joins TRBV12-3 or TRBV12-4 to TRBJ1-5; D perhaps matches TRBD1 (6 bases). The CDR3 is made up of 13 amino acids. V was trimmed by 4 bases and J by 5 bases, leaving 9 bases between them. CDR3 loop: CASSYQGHQPQHF. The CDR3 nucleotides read TGTGCCAGCAGTTACCAGGGGCATCAGCCCCAGCATTTT.

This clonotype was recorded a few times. Here the CDR3 DNA reads TGTGCCATCAGTGGGGACAGGGGAGTTCTCCAAAACATTCAGTACTTC. Translated, it gives CAISGDRGVLQNIQYF. V and J are TRBV10-3 and TRBJ2-4; 10 positions agree with TRBD1. V shed 4 bases and J 5 bases; nucleotides not matched to a gene: 8. CDR3 size: 16 residues. Per the germline V gene, CDR1 is ENHRY and CDR2 is SYGVKD.